These 2 T cell receptor beta chains originate from one sample sequenced in a study of blood T cell repertoires in COVID-19. This table comes from immunoSEQ multiplex PCR, and its TCRdb copy is limited to in-frame clones, with some not included. The repertoire consists of 300,000 to 400,000 clones, with around four fifths occurring once and the leading ten covering 2.5% to 3%. Sample: peripheral blood. Every receptor here comes from a man aged 25 to 40 with active or convalescent COVID-19.

The V call is TRBV25-1, the J call TRBJ2-2; D remains unclear. The CDR3 consists of 13 residues. V gave up 4 bases and J gave up 7 bases, with 10 bases separating them. CDR1 is MGHDK, CDR2 SYGVNS, per germline. CDR3 DNA: TGTGCCAGCAGTGGTTTAGTCGGCGGGGAGCTGTTTTTT. This translates into CASSGLVGGELFF.

This sequence joins TRBV5-5 and TRBJ1-2; TRBD1 is a possible D gene (6 bases). The V gene's germline CDR1 is SGHKS and CDR2 YYEKEE (reference sequence). There are 13 residues in the CDR3. Deletions cut 3 bases from V and 7 bases from J, with 13 bases between. Written as DNA, the CDR3 is TGTGCCAGCAGCTCTATCGCAGGGGCTGGCTACACCTTC. Translated: CASSSIAGAGYTF.